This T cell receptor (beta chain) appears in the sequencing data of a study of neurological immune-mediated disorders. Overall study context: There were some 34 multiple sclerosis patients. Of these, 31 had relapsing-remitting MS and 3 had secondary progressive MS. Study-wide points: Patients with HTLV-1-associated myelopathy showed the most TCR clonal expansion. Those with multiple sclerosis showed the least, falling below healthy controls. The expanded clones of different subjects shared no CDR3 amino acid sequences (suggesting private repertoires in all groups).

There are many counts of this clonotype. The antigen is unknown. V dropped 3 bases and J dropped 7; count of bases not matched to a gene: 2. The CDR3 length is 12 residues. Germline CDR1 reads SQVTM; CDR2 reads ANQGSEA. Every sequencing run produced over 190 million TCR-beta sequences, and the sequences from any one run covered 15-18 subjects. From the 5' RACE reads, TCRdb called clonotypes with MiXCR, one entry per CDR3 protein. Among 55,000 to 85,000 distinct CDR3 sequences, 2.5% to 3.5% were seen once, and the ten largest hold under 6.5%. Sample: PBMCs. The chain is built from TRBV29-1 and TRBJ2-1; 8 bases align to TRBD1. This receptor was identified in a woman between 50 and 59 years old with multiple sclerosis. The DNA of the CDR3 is TGCAGCGTTGAGAGGACAGGGAATGAGCAGTTCTTC. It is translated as CSVERTGNEQFF.